These 8 T cell receptor beta chains were sequenced from one sample in a study of shared clonotypes between healthy human individuals. Generated by immunoSEQ multiplex PCR, the TCRdb table keeps only in-frame clones and is missing some. This table holds some 470,000 clones, 75% to 85% found once. Material for sequencing was PBMCs. The source of these receptors is a woman in her thirties or forties in good health. Some clones in this sample may be carry-over from other donors' samples.

The gene calls are TRBV4-3 and TRBJ2-7; D is unresolved. Per germline, CDR1 LGHNA and CDR2 YSLEER. Deletions cut 2 bases from V and 0 bases from J, with 8 bases between. CDR3 size: 14 residues. As DNA, the CDR3 is TGCGCCAGCAGCCAATCATCTAGCTCCTACGAGCAGTACTTC. Its translation is CASSQSSSSYEQYF.

The gene calls are TRBV5-5 and TRBJ2-7; no reliable D call. Germline assignment: CDR1 SGHKS and CDR2 YYEKEE (reference sequence). This CDR3 is built from 15 residues. Trimming took off 2 bases at V and 6 bases at J, with 18 bases between the two ends. CDR3 sequence reads: CASSFTQIVSGEQYF. DNA for the CDR3: TGTGCCAGCAGCTTTACCCAGATCGTTTCGGGCGAGCAGTACTTC.

The V and J genes are TRBV7-9 and TRBJ1-1; TRBD1 is a possible D gene (6 bases). The length of the CDR3 is 14 residues. V lost 7 bases and J lost 3, with 15 bases in between. Germline V CDR1 and CDR2: SEHNR, FQNEAQ (reference sequence). DNA for the CDR3: TGTGCCAGCAACCGGGGGGGCGACGACACTGAAGCTTTCTTT. It yields the protein CASNRGGDDTEAFF.

In the case of this clone: An end of the junction differs from the germline gene, which may be a read error. J is TRBJ2-7 and V is TRBV5-4; 12 bases are shared with TRBD2. The germline CDR1 and CDR2 sequences are SGHNT and YYREEE (reference sequence). The CDR3 covers 13 residues. DNA for the CDR3: TGTACCAGCAGCTTGAGCCTAGCGGGAGGGGGTAGCTTC. This sequence encodes CTSSLSLAGGGSF.

This rearrangement joins TRBV7-2 to TRBJ1-2; TRBD1 agrees at 7 bases. The CDR3 consists of 14 residues. V dropped 6 bases and J dropped 3; count of bases not matched to a gene: 7. In germline, CDR1 is SGHTA, CDR2 FQGNSA. CDR3 residues: CASRPGGTDYGYTF. DNA of the CDR3: TGTGCCAGCAGACCCGGGGGGACAGACTATGGCTACACCTTC. Supplemented by reference TRBV7-2 and TRBJ1-2, the full variable domain reads GAGVSQSPSNKVTEKGKDVELRCDPISGHTALYWYRQSLGQGLEFLIYFQGNSAPDKSGLPSDRFSAERTGGSVSTLTIQRTQQEDSAVYLCASRPGGTDYGYTFGSGTRLTVV.

With regard to this clone: Different DNA sequences within this sample yield the same CDR3. The chain combines TRBV11-2 with TRBJ2-5; no clear D gene. Trimming took 2 bases from V and 2 from J, leaving 0 bases between them. CDR1 is SGHAT and CDR2 is FQNNGV in the germline V gene. This CDR3 is 11 amino acids long. The CDR3 loop is CASSLQETQYF. The CDR3 DNA sequence: TGTGCCAGCAGCTTACAAGAGACCCAGTACTTC.

This clone was recorded at least ten times. The J gene is TRBJ2-7, the V gene TRBV27; either TRBD1 or TRBD2 may fit D (5 bases each). Trimming pared 2 bases from V and 6 bases from J, leaving 17 bases between. This CDR3 is 15 amino acids long. In germline, CDR1 is MNHEY, CDR2 SMNVEV (reference sequence). The CDR3 region is CASSLVPGIGGEQYF. CDR3 in DNA: TGTGCCAGCAGTTTAGTCCCAGGGATTGGAGGCGAGCAGTACTTC.

The CDR3 sequence is CASSQGLAYEQYF. CDR3 bases: TGTGCCAGCAGCCAGGGACTAGCGTACGAGCAGTACTTC. This chain links TRBV11-2 with TRBJ2-7; 10 bases agree with TRBD2. There are 13 residues in the CDR3. The junction had 2 bases not matched to a gene; V was cut back by 5 bases and J by 4 bases. CDR1 SGHAT and CDR2 FQNNGV come from the germline V gene.